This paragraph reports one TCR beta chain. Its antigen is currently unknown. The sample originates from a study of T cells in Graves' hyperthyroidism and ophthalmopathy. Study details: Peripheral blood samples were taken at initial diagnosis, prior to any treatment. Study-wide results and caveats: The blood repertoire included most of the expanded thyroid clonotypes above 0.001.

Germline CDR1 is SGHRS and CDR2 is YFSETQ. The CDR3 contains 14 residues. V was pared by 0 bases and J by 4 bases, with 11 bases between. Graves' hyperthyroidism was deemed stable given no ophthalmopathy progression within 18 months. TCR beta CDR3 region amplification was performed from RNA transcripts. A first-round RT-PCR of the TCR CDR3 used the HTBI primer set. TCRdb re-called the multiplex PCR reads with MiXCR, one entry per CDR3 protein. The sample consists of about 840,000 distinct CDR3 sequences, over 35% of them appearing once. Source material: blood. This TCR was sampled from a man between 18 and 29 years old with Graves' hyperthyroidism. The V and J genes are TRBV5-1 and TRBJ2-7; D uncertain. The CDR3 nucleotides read TGCGCCAGCAGCTTGGATGGCATCAGGTACGAGCAGTACTTC. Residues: CASSLDGIRYEQYF. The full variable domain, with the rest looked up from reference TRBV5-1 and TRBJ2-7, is KAGVTQTPRYLIKTRGQQVTLSCSPISGHRSVSWYQQTPGQGLQFLFEYFSETQRNKGNFPGRFSGRQFSNSRSEMNVSTLELGDSALYLCASSLDGIRYEQYFGPGTRLTVT.